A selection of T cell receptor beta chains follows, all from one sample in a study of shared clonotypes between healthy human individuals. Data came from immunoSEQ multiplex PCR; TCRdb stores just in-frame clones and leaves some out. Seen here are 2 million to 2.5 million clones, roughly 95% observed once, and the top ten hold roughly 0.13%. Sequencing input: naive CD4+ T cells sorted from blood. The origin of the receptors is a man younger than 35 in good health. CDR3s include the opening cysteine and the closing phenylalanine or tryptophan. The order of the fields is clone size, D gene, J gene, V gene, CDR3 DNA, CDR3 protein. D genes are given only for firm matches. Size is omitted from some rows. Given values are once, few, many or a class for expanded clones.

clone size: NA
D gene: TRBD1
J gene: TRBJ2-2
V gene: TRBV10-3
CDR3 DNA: TGTGCCATCAGCTTCCCAGGGGGCCGGAACACCGGGGAGCTGTTTTTT
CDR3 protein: CAISFPGGRNTGELFF

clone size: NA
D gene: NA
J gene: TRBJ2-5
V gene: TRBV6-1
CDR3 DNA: TGTGCCACCATAGGTCCATACGAGGCGGGGACCCAGTACTTC
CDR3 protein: CATIGPYEAGTQYF

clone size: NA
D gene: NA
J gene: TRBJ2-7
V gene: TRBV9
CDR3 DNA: TGTGCCAGCAGCGTAGGGGGAGCCCCCTACGAGCAGTACTTC
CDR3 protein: CASSVGGAPYEQYF

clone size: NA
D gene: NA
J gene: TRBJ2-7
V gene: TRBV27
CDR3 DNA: TGTGCCAGCAGTTTTTGGGCAGGGGAATCCGAGCAGTACTTC
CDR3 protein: CASSFWAGESEQYF

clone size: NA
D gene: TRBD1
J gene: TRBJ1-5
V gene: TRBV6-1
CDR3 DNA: TGTGCCAGCAGTGGACGGGACAGTGGAACTTGGCAGCCCCAGCATTTT
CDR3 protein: CASSGRDSGTWQPQHF

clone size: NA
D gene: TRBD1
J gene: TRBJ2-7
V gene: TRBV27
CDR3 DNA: TGTGCCAGCAGTCCCTACAGACAGGGGAATAGCCACGAGCAGTACTTC
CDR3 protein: CASSPYRQGNSHEQYF

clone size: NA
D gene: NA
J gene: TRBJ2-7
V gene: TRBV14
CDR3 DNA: TGTGCCAGCAGCCAAGGCCTGGGGGGCGTCGAGCAGTACTTC
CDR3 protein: CASSQGLGGVEQYF

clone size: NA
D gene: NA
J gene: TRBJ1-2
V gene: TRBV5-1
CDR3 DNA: TGCGCCAGCAGCCCGGAGCCAGTGGAGCCGTATGGCTACACCTTC
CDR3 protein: CASSPEPVEPYGYTF

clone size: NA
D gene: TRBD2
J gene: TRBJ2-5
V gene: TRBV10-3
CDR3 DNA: TGTGCCATCAGTGAGTCGAATTTAGGACTAGCGGGAGGAGAGACCCAGTACTTC
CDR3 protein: CAISESNLGLAGGETQYF

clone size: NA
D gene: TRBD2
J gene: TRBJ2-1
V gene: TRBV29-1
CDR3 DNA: TGCAGCGTTGCCTCCAGCGGGAGTGGGGGGCCTTACAATGAGCAGTTCTTC
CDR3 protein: CSVASSGSGGPYNEQFF

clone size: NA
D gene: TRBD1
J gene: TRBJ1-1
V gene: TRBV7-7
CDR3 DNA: TGTGCTAGCAGCTTAGGGACAGGGGTGAACACTGAAGCTTTCTTT
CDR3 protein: CASSLGTGVNTEAFF

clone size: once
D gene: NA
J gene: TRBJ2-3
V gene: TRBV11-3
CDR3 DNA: TGTGCCAGCAGCCCGGGGGGCCAGGCGCCTAGCACAGATACGCAGTATTTT
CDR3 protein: CASSPGGQAPSTDTQYF

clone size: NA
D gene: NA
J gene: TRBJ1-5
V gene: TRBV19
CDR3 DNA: TGTGCCAGTAGTATAGAGGGACATCTGGGCAATCAGCCCCAGCATTTT
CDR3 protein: CASSIEGHLGNQPQHF